The 26 T cell receptor beta chains below come from one sample, sequenced in a study of CD8+ T cells in alopecia areata. Sequencing relied on a cDNA template that was reverse transcribed from extracted RNA. Clones were sequenced by immunoSEQ multiplex PCR, and TCRdb holds only the in-frame ones, with some missing. The sample holds about 180,000 clones, about 70% seen once. The sample was CD8+ T cells sorted from blood, taken at week 0. Source of these receptors: a human donor with alopecia areata.

This clone has a handful of counts. The rearrangement joins TRBV7-9 to TRBJ2-5, with a possible D match to TRBD1 (6 bases). V lost 8 bases, J lost 3 bases, and 10 bases lay in between. CDR3 length: 12 residues. Germline V gene lookup returns CDR1 SEHNR and CDR2 FQNEAQ (reference sequence). CDR3 residues: CASSKGEETQYF. The CDR3 DNA reads as TGTGCCAGCTCCAAGGGGGAAGAGACCCAGTACTTC.

This chain connects TRBV15 to TRBJ1-2; TRBD1 matches 12 bases. Trimming removed 0 bases from V and 7 bases from J; junction bases left unmatched: 9. The germline V gene encodes CDR1 LNHNV and CDR2 YYDKDF (reference sequence). The CDR3 consists of 17 residues. This chain's CDR3 is CATSRDPGTGGSLGYTF. CDR3 DNA sequence: TGTGCCACCAGCAGAGATCCCGGGACAGGGGGCTCTCTTGGCTACACCTTC.

A few counts support this clone. This rearrangement joins TRBV7-6 to TRBJ2-1, with 9 bases identical to TRBD1. Per germline, CDR1 SGHVS and CDR2 FNYEAQ. The CDR3 spans 15 residues. J was trimmed by 0 bases and V by 5 bases; bases with no gene match: 2. The CDR3 coding sequence is TGTGCCAGCAGCGCGACAGGGGGCTCCTACAATGAGCAGTTCTTC. Its translation is CASSATGGSYNEQFF.

The genes are TRBV12-5 and TRBJ2-7, with D maybe TRBD2 (5 bases). Germline values: CDR1 LGHNT, CDR2 FRNRAP. The CDR3 covers 14 residues. V lost 6 bases, J lost 6 bases, and 18 bases lay in between. The CDR3 coding sequence is TGTGCTAGTGGCCCCAGCGGAACGGGGTCCGAGCAGTACTTC. Protein: CASGPSGTGSEQYF.

This chain links TRBV2 with TRBJ2-3; 8 bases line up with TRBD1. The germline gives CDR1 SNHLY, CDR2 FYNNEI. The V segment lost 5 bases and the J segment 0 bases; nucleotides outside the gene matches: 4. The CDR3 sequence is 15 residues long. CDR3 amino acids: CASSSGQASTDTQYF. The CDR3 DNA follows: TGTGCCAGCAGTTCGGGACAGGCTAGCACAGATACGCAGTATTTT.

Details on this clone: A much larger clonotype is one base distant, so this may be a read error. The chain couples TRBV13 to TRBJ2-5; 7 bases agree with TRBD2. Trimming removed 3 bases from V and 5 bases from J; junction bases left unmatched: 0. Germline V gives CDR1 PRHDT, CDR2 FYEKMQ (reference sequence). This CDR3 has 12 amino acids. Written as DNA, the CDR3 is TGTGCCAGCAGCTTCGGGGGGGAGACCCAGTACTTC. This codes for CASSFGGETQYF.

This clone appeared a single time. The V and J genes are TRBV5-1 and TRBJ2-1; TRBD1 matches at 8 bases. The CDR3 contains 13 residues. V lost 3 bases, J lost 6 bases, and 2 bases stayed unmatched. Germline CDR1 SGHRS, CDR2 YFSETQ. In nucleotides, the CDR3 is TGCGCCAGCAGCTCGGACAGGGCCAATGAGCAGTTCTTC. As protein: CASSSDRANEQFF. The whole variable domain, remainder taken from reference TRBV5-1 and TRBJ2-1, is KAGVTQTPRYLIKTRGQQVTLSCSPISGHRSVSWYQQTPGQGLQFLFEYFSETQRNKGNFPGRFSGRQFSNSRSEMNVSTLELGDSALYLCASSSDRANEQFFGPGTRLTVL.

This sequence joins TRBV30 and TRBJ1-1; no clear D. Germline V gene lookup returns CDR1 GTSNPN and CDR2 SVGIG (reference sequence). V was pared by 5 bases and J by 4 bases, with 11 bases between. The CDR3 runs 12 residues. CDR3 amino acids: CAWVSMGTEAFF. The CDR3 DNA follows: TGTGCCTGGGTCTCAATGGGCACTGAAGCTTTCTTT.

For this clone: This CDR3 is also generated by other DNA sequences in the sample. The chain couples TRBV5-6 to TRBJ2-1; D unclear. V was trimmed by 0 bases and J by 0 bases, leaving 1 base between them. This CDR3 region has 13 residues. Germline V lookup: CDR1 SGHDT, CDR2 YYEEEE. CDR3 protein: CASSLDSYNEQFF. CDR3 DNA sequence: TGTGCCAGCAGCTTGGACTCCTACAATGAGCAGTTCTTC.

This sequence joins TRBV2 and TRBJ1-1; no definite D call. The V end lost 9 bases, the J end lost 3 bases, and 11 bases lay between the germline ends. Germline CDR1 and CDR2: SNHLY and FYNNEI. CDR3 length: 12 amino acids. The CDR3 DNA is TGTGCCAGAGAGCATGGGGACACTGAAGCTTTCTTT. The encoded protein is CAREHGDTEAFF.

In regard to this clone: A junction boundary mismatches the germline segment, possibly from a read error. V is TRBV7-7 and J is TRBJ2-1; tentative D call: TRBD2 (5 bases). Germline loops: CDR1 SSHAT, CDR2 FNYEAQ (reference sequence). This CDR3 is 16 amino acids long. The chain's CDR3 is CASSLGLREPYNEQFF. The CDR3 nucleotides read TGTGCTAGCAGCTTAGGGTTGAGGGAACCCTACAATGAGCAGTTCTTC.

This clone was detected only once. The rearrangement links TRBV6-5 to TRBJ1-4, with TRBD1 matching 7 bases. Germline V CDR1 and CDR2: MNHEY, SVGAGI. The junction had 8 bases not matched to a gene; V was cut back by 4 bases and J by 3 bases. This CDR3 is built from 16 residues. Written as DNA, the CDR3 is TGTGCCAGCAGTTCCCGAGGGGGGACAGCTAATGAAAAACTGTTTTTT. Its translation: CASSSRGGTANEKLFF.

The chain combines TRBV29-1 with TRBJ2-7, with D tentatively TRBD1 (6 bases). This CDR3 has 13 residues. V lost 4 bases, J lost 2 bases, and 12 bases lay in between. CDR1 is SQVTM, CDR2 ANQGSEA, per germline. For the CDR3, the DNA is TGCAGCGTTGGCACGGGACAAGCCTACGAGCAGTACTTC. Amino acids: CSVGTGQAYEQYF.

V usage is TRBV10-1 and J usage is TRBJ2-1; 7 nucleotides line up with TRBD2. The junction had 2 bases not matched to a gene; V was cut back by 0 bases and J by 9 bases. CDR3 length equals 13 residues. Germline values: CDR1 WNHNN, CDR2 SYGVQD (reference sequence). For the CDR3, the DNA is TGCGCCAGCAGTGAGTCGGGGGGGACTGAGCAGTTCTTC. Protein sequence: CASSESGGTEQFF.

The CDR3 spells CASRHDPLSGQYF. The CDR3 bases are TGTGCCAGCAGGCATGACCCGTTATCCGGGCAGTACTTC. V is TRBV27 and J is TRBJ2-7; no firm D call. V lost 6 bases, J lost 9 bases, and 18 bases lay in between. Germline-derived CDR1 and CDR2 are MNHEY and SMNVEV (reference sequence). This CDR3 region has 13 residues.

This rearrangement joins TRBV11-2 to TRBJ1-5; TRBD1 aligns across 10 bases. Germline-derived CDR1 and CDR2 are SGHAT and FQNNGV. The trim removed 4 bases at V and 6 bases at J, leaving 12 bases unmatched. The CDR3 is made up of 17 amino acids. CDR3 sequence reads: CASSSPPGTGECQPQHF. The CDR3, as DNA: TGTGCCAGCAGCTCCCCCCCCGGGACAGGGGAATGTCAGCCCCAGCATTTT.

The chain has TRBV19 and TRBJ2-3; D remains unclear. Trimming took 8 bases from V and 1 from J, leaving 1 base between them. Looked up from germline, CDR1 is LNHDA and CDR2 is SQIVND (reference sequence). This CDR3 has 10 amino acids. The CDR3 bases are TGTGCCAGTGGCACAGATACGCAGTATTTT. Translating it yields CASGTDTQYF. Filled out from reference TRBV19 and TRBJ2-3, the complete variable domain reads DGGITQSPKYLFRKEGQNVTLSCEQNLNHDAMYWYRQDPGQGLRLIYYSQIVNDFQKGDIAEGYSVSREKKESFPLTVTSAQKNPTAFYLCASGTDTQYFGPGTRLTVL.

The CDR3 loop reads CASSLASEDYEQYF. CDR3 nucleotides: TGCGCCAGCAGCTTGGCCAGTGAAGACTACGAGCAGTACTTC. J is TRBJ2-5 and V is TRBV5-1; D call uncertain. The tail of the sequence fits TRBJ2-7 better, so the J call may be wrong. CDR3 size: 14 residues. Germline CDR1 reads SGHRS; CDR2 reads YFSETQ.

This clone has a handful of counts. V is TRBV29-1 and J is TRBJ2-1, with D uncertain. Germline values: CDR1 SQVTM, CDR2 ANQGSEA. V dropped 2 bases and J dropped 10 bases, with 15 bases sitting between them. CDR3 size: 13 residues. The CDR3 is CSVEKSALTEQFF. The CDR3 nucleotides read TGCAGCGTTGAAAAATCGGCTCTGACCGAGCAGTTCTTC.

The V call is TRBV7-9, the J call TRBJ1-6; 9 nucleotides agree with TRBD1. Germline CDR1 reads SEHNR; CDR2 reads FQNEAQ (reference sequence). This CDR3 has 17 residues. The junction had 12 bases not matched to a gene; V was cut back by 5 bases and J by 7 bases. The CDR3 sequence: CASSLPPGTGNNSPLHF. For the CDR3, the DNA is TGTGCCAGCAGCCTCCCACCCGGGACAGGGAACAATTCACCCCTCCACTTT. The full variable domain, rest sourced from reference TRBV7-9 and TRBJ1-6, is DTGVSQNPRHKITKRGQNVTFRCDPISEHNRLYWYRQTLGQGPEFLTYFQNEAQLEKSRLLSDRFSAERPKGSFSTLEIQRTEQGDSAMYLCASSLPPGTGNNSPLHFGNGTRLTVT.

The J gene is TRBJ1-5, the V gene TRBV25-1; D ambiguous. V lost 9 bases and J 10 bases, leaving 16 bases between the germline ends. CDR1 is MGHDK and CDR2 is SYGVNS in the germline V gene. CDR3 length: 12 residues. CDR3 sequence: CASEGKGSPQHF. Here the CDR3 DNA reads TGTGCCAGTGAAGGGAAGGGTAGTCCCCAGCATTTT. Looking up the rest from reference TRBV25-1 and TRBJ1-5 gives the full variable domain: EADIYQTPRYLVIGTGKKITLECSQTMGHDKMYWYQQDPGMELHLIHYSYGVNSTEKGDLSSESTVSRIRTEHFPLTLESARPSHTSQYLCASEGKGSPQHFGDGTRLSIL.

The chain links TRBV29-1 to TRBJ2-7; TRBD2 might be the D (6 bases). The germline V gene has CDR1 SQVTM and CDR2 ANQGSEA. This CDR3 is built from 14 residues. V was trimmed by 6 bases and J by 1 base, leaving 16 bases between them. DNA of the CDR3: TGCAGCGTCCGGGACGTCGGAGGGTCCTACGAGCAGTACTTC. Its protein product is CSVRDVGGSYEQYF.

By sample share, this clone is medium-sized (0.01 to 0.1%). This chain links TRBV11-3 with TRBJ1-1; D is perhaps TRBD1 (6 bases). V shed 8 bases and J shed 3 bases, with 16 bases lying between them. Germline values: CDR1 SGHNT, CDR2 YENEEA. This CDR3 has 14 residues. DNA of the CDR3: TGTGCCAGCGCCCCGGGGGGGCGCGACACTGAAGCTTTCTTT. Translated: CASAPGGRDTEAFF. Using reference TRBV11-3 and TRBJ1-1 for the parts outside the CDR3, the full variable domain is EAGVVQSPRYKIIEKKQPVAFWCNPISGHNTLYWYLQNLGQGPELLIRYENEEAVDDSQLPKDRFSAERLKGVDSTLKIQPAELGDSAVYLCASAPGGRDTEAFFGQGTRLTVV.

The J gene is TRBJ1-3, the V gene TRBV30; D unclear. V was cut by 5 bases and J by 2 bases, with 7 bases left in between. This CDR3 region has 12 residues. Germline loops: CDR1 GTSNPN, CDR2 SVGIG (reference sequence). This CDR3 reads CAWDRAGNTIYF. The CDR3 DNA is TGTGCCTGGGATAGGGCTGGAAACACCATATATTTT. The whole variable domain, remainder taken from reference TRBV30 and TRBJ1-3, is SQTIHQWPATLVQPVGSPLSLECTVEGTSNPNLYWYRQAAGRGLQLLFYSVGIGQISSEVPQNLSASRPQDRQFILSSKKLLLSDSGFYLCAWDRAGNTIYFGEGSWLTVV.

The table lists this clone with a few counts. The rearrangement links TRBV2 to TRBJ2-7, with D uncertain. Trimming cost V 2 bases and J 5 bases, with 19 bases left between them. The CDR3 spans 16 residues. CDR1 and CDR2 (germline): SNHLY, FYNNEI. The CDR3: CASSETADREWNEQYF. CDR3 nucleotide sequence: TGTGCCAGCAGTGAAACGGCGGACCGCGAATGGAACGAGCAGTACTTC. The entire variable domain, with the rest obtained from reference TRBV2 and TRBJ2-7, is as follows: EPEVTQTPSHQVTQMGQEVILRCVPISNHLYFYWYRQILGQKVEFLVSFYNNEISEKSEIFDDQFSVERPDGSNFTLKIRSTKLEDSAMYFCASSETADREWNEQYFGPGTRLTVT.

This chain joins TRBV7-9 and TRBJ2-2, with D perhaps matching TRBD1 or TRBD2 (5 bases each). Germline assignment: CDR1 SEHNR and CDR2 FQNEAQ (reference sequence). Between the trimmed V and J ends, which lost 3 bases and 6 bases, there was a span of 14 bases. This CDR3 has 15 residues. CDR3 amino acids: CASSLQGPEAGELFF. Here the CDR3 DNA reads TGTGCCAGCAGCTTGCAGGGCCCGGAGGCCGGGGAGCTGTTTTTT.